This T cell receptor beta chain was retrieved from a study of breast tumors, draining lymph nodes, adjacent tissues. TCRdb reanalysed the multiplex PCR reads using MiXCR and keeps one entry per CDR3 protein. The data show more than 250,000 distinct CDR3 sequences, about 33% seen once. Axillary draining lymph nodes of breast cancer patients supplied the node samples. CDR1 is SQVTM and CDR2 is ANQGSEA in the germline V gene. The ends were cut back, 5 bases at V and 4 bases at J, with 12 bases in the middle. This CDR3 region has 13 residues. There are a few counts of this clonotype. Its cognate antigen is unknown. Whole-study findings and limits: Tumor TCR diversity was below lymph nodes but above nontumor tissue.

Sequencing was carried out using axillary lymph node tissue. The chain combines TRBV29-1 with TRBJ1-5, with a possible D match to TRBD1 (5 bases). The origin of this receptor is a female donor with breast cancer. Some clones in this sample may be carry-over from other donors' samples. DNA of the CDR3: TGCAGCGTTTGTACAGGCATAAATCAGCCCCAGCATTTT. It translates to CSVCTGINQPQHF.